What follows are 14 T cell receptor beta chains derived from one specimen sequenced in a study of response to subunit inactivated influenza vaccine. TCRdb re-derived calls from the RT-PCR reads in MiXCR, one entry per CDR3 protein. The sample has 500,000 to 600,000 distinct CDR3 sequences; approximately 12% are singletons. This specimen consisted of PBMCs from blood, obtained on the day of vaccination. The origin of the receptors is a man aged 45-60 years who received an inactivated influenza vaccine.

This clonotype was found a few times. The rearrangement uses TRBV18 and TRBJ2-2; 10 bases agree with TRBD2. CDR1 is KGHSH, CDR2 LQKENI, per germline. Losses at the gene ends were 3 bases for V and 4 bases for J; bases not matched to a gene: 5. The CDR3 runs to 16 residues. This CDR3 reads CASSPSSGRATGELFF. The CDR3 DNA reads as TGTGCCAGCTCACCTTCTAGCGGGAGAGCCACCGGGGAGCTGTTTTTT.

The chain recombines TRBV27 with TRBJ2-5; TRBD1 matches 12 bases. Looked up from germline, CDR1 is MNHEY and CDR2 is SMNVEV (reference sequence). The V and J ends lost 6 bases and 4 bases, in that order; junction bases with no gene match: 9. This CDR3 comprises 16 residues. CDR3 in amino acids: CASRIAGTGGVETQYF. In DNA form, the CDR3 reads TGTGCCAGCAGGATCGCCGGGACAGGGGGCGTAGAGACCCAGTACTTC.

The chain is built from TRBV11-2 and TRBJ2-1, with a tentative D call TRBD2 (7 bases). Deletions cut 0 bases from V and 2 bases from J, with 17 bases between. CDR1 SGHAT and CDR2 FQNNGV come from the germline V gene. This CDR3 is 18 amino acids long. The CDR3 sequence: CASSLDGGPGVTYNEQFF. The CDR3 bases are TGTGCCAGCAGCTTAGACGGGGGGCCGGGGGTAACCTACAATGAGCAGTTCTTC.

This clonotype was found a few times. The chain links TRBV20-1 to TRBJ1-1, with TRBD1 matching over 7 bases. This CDR3 has 15 amino acids. Trimming removed 5 bases from V and 0 bases from J; junction bases left unmatched: 9. The V gene's germline CDR1 is DFQATT and CDR2 SNEGSKA (reference sequence). CDR3 in amino acids: CSAPRTGIMNTEAFF. CDR3 bases: TGCAGTGCTCCTAGGACAGGTATTATGAACACTGAAGCTTTCTTT.

The sample holds many counts of this clonotype. The rearrangement uses TRBV6-5 and TRBJ1-6; D remains unclear. V was trimmed by 2 bases and J by 10 bases, leaving 15 bases between them. Per germline, CDR1 MNHEY and CDR2 SVGAGI. This CDR3 has 15 amino acids. Here the CDR3 DNA reads TGTGCCAGCAGTTACGGGCCCCAAGGCGGATCACCCCTCCACTTT. Translating it yields CASSYGPQGGSPLHF.

This clonotype has ten or more counts. This chain connects TRBV20-1 to TRBJ2-3; 8 bases fit TRBD2. In germline, CDR1 is DFQATT, CDR2 SNEGSKA (reference sequence). Losses at the gene ends were 5 bases for V and 4 bases for J; bases not matched to a gene: 14. This CDR3 is 16 amino acids long. The CDR3 here is CSAPPGGTSWADTQYF. The CDR3 region has the DNA TGCAGTGCTCCCCCGGGAGGGACTTCATGGGCAGATACGCAGTATTTT.

V gene TRBV3-1 combines with J gene TRBJ1-5; D is ambiguous. The CDR3 loop spans 14 amino acids. Trimming left V 0 bases short and J 9 bases short, with 12 bases between. Germline V gives CDR1 LGHDT, CDR2 YNNKEL (reference sequence). CDR3 amino acids: CASSQDGAERPQHF. The CDR3 bases are TGTGCCAGCAGCCAAGATGGAGCTGAGCGGCCCCAGCATTTT.

The chain has TRBV20-1 and TRBJ2-1; 8 bases align to TRBD1. The CDR3 is 13 amino acids. The germline V gene has CDR1 DFQATT and CDR2 SNEGSKA (reference sequence). The ends lost 5 bases at V and 5 bases at J; junction bases unmatched: 5. The CDR3 reads CSASDRAHNEQFF. CDR3 nucleotides: TGCAGTGCTTCGGACAGGGCCCACAATGAGCAGTTCTTC.

Many counts were recorded for this clonotype. This chain connects TRBV12-3 or TRBV12-4 to TRBJ2-3; weak D call: TRBD2 (5 bases). This CDR3 has 14 amino acids. Trimming removed 3 bases at V and 5 bases at J, with 12 bases between. In DNA, the CDR3 is TGTGCCAGCAGTTTGCTAGCCAGAGAAGATACGCAGTATTTT. The encoded protein is CASSLLAREDTQYF.

This clonotype was seen a handful of times. The chain carries TRBV4-3 and TRBJ2-3, with D unclear. Germline-derived CDR1 and CDR2 are LGHNA and YSLEER. The CDR3 consists of 15 residues. The V end lost 0 bases, the J end lost 6 bases, and 13 bases lay between the germline ends. DNA of the CDR3: TGCGCCAGCAGCCAAGATCTCACAGTCTCTGATACGCAGTATTTT. Translating it yields CASSQDLTVSDTQYF.

This rearrangement joins TRBV27 to TRBJ2-5; 7 nucleotides line up with TRBD2. The CDR3 sequence is 15 residues long. With V trimmed by 6 bases and J by 5 bases, 12 bases remained unmatched. CDR1 MNHEY and CDR2 SMNVEV come from the germline V gene (reference sequence). The CDR3 DNA follows: TGTGCCAGCAGCCTCCCAGCGGGACGGGCGGAGACCCAGTACTTC. This codes for CASSLPAGRAETQYF.

This rearrangement joins TRBV18 to TRBJ2-7; 7 bases align to TRBD1. Germline values: CDR1 KGHSH, CDR2 LQKENI. J gave up 2 bases and V 6 bases, and 10 bases lay outside the gene matches. The CDR3 totals 15 residues. CDR3 sequence reads: CASSLGEGAAYEQYF. The CDR3 DNA reads as TGTGCCAGCTCCCTCGGAGAGGGGGCGGCCTACGAGCAGTACTTC.

V usage is TRBV2 and J usage is TRBJ2-7; 9 bases are shared with TRBD2. The CDR3 consists of 14 residues. The germline V gene has CDR1 SNHLY and CDR2 FYNNEI. The trim removed 11 bases at V and 0 bases at J, leaving 8 bases unmatched. Written as DNA, the CDR3 is TGTGCCCAAAGCGGGGGGCGGAACTCCTACGAGCAGTACTTC. Residues: CAQSGGRNSYEQYF.

This clonotype was detected ten times or more. The chain couples TRBV5-1 to TRBJ2-3; TRBD2 aligns across 8 bases. Trimming took 4 bases from V and 4 from J; bases not matched to a gene: 17. CDR1 SGHRS and CDR2 YFSETQ come from the germline V gene. The CDR3 runs to 18 residues. CDR3 amino acids: CASSGGFGGLVFPDTQYF. The CDR3 DNA follows: TGCGCCAGCAGCGGGGGCTTCGGGGGACTAGTCTTCCCAGATACGCAGTATTTT.